The 30 T cell receptor beta chains given below trace back to one sample, sequenced in a study of PD-L1 blockade in urothelial cancer. Generated by immunoSEQ multiplex PCR, the TCRdb table keeps only in-frame clones and is missing some. The top ten clones hold 13% of a sample with 40,000 to 50,000 clones, roughly four fifths of them seen once. Indicated time point: peripheral blood 6 weeks after treatment start. Sequencing was performed on PBMCs, taken around atezolizumab (anti-PD-L1) treatment. The receptors come from a man aged 55 to 70 with urothelial cancer.

V usage is TRBV28 and J usage is TRBJ2-5, with D possibly matching TRBD2 (5 bases). Between the trimmed V and J ends, which lost 5 bases and 3 bases, there was a span of 10 bases. The CDR3 has 13 amino acids. CDR1 is MDHEN, CDR2 SYDVKM, per germline. CDR3 DNA: TGTGCCAGCAGTACCGAGGGAGAAGAGACCCAGTACTTC. This encodes CASSTEGEETQYF.

The chain has TRBV18 and TRBJ2-1; 10 bases align to TRBD2. Germline V gene sequence: CDR1 KGHSH, CDR2 LQKENI. The CDR3 is 18 amino acids. J was trimmed by 4 bases and V by 3 bases; bases with no gene match: 12. This CDR3 is CASSPAVGTSETYNEQFF. The DNA for the CDR3 is TGTGCCAGCTCACCCGCCGTAGGGACTAGCGAGACTTACAATGAGCAGTTCTTC.

V usage is TRBV6-6 and J usage is TRBJ2-7; D perhaps matches TRBD1 (6 bases). With 6 bases removed from V and 4 bases from J, the gap between germline ends came to 16 bases. The germline gives CDR1 MNHNY, CDR2 SVGAGI (reference sequence). This CDR3 is built from 14 residues. The CDR3 nucleotides read TGTGCCAGCAGCCCCGACAGGTTCCCTTACGAGCAGTACTTC. The encoded protein is CASSPDRFPYEQYF.

This clone was observed a single time. As DNA, the CDR3 is TGTGCCAGCAGATCAGACAGGGCGGGAAACACCATATATTTT. It is translated as CASRSDRAGNTIYF. The chain joins TRBV6-5 to TRBJ1-3; 7 bases fit TRBD1. With 6 bases clipped from V and 4 bases from J, the junction kept 6 bases outside the gene matches. Germline V gene lookup returns CDR1 MNHEY and CDR2 SVGAGI. The CDR3 contains 14 residues.

There are a few counts of this clone. The J gene is TRBJ1-1, the V gene TRBV5-4, with TRBD1 matching over 8 bases. This CDR3 has 15 amino acids. The germline gives CDR1 SGHNT, CDR2 YYREEE (reference sequence). The V and J ends lost 4 bases and 5 bases, in that order; junction bases with no gene match: 10. The CDR3 DNA is TGTGCCAGCAGCGAACCCACAGGGGGGGGGACTGAAGCTTTCTTT. It translates to CASSEPTGGGTEAFF. The full variable domain, completed using reference TRBV5-4 and TRBJ1-1, is ETGVTQSPTHLIKTRGQQVTLRCSSQSGHNTVSWYQQALGQGPQFIFQYYREEENGRGNFPPRFSGLQFPNYSSELNVNALELDDSALYLCASSEPTGGGTEAFFGQGTRLTVV.

This chain links TRBV4-3 with TRBJ2-1; 8 bases map to TRBD2. After removal of 0 bases from V and 2 bases from J, the junction contained 9 bases not matched to a gene. This CDR3 contains 18 residues. The germline V gene has CDR1 LGHNA and CDR2 YSLEER. The CDR3 reads CASSQDGLAGLTYNEQFF. The CDR3 DNA sequence: TGCGCCAGCAGCCAAGATGGATTAGCGGGATTGACCTACAATGAGCAGTTCTTC.

This rearrangement joins TRBV7-2 to TRBJ2-3, with 8 bases lining up with TRBD2. The junction had 8 bases not matched to a gene; V was cut back by 5 bases and J by 1 base. Germline CDR1 and CDR2: SGHTA and FQGNSA. The CDR3 runs to 16 residues. The CDR3 DNA reads as TGTGCCAGCAGCACAAGTGTGCGGGGGGGCACAGATACGCAGTATTTT. Translating it yields CASSTSVRGGTDTQYF.

The V call is TRBV2, the J call TRBJ2-1, with D perhaps TRBD2 (8 bases). Trimming removed 6 bases at V and 9 bases at J, with 21 bases between. Looked up from germline, CDR1 is SNHLY and CDR2 is FYNNEI. The CDR3 spans 15 residues. In DNA, the CDR3 is TGTGCCAGCAGCGCCGCCAGGGGGACTAGAAGTGAGCAGTTCTTC. This gives the protein CASSAARGTRSEQFF.

V and J are TRBV7-9 and TRBJ2-5; 12 nucleotides match TRBD2. The CDR3 contains 15 residues. J gave up 5 bases and V 4 bases, and 5 bases lay outside the gene matches. From germline, CDR1 is SEHNR and CDR2 FQNEAQ (reference sequence). CDR3 nucleotides: TGTGCCAGCAGCTCGGGACTAGCGGGTTCTGAGACCCAGTACTTC. Amino acid sequence: CASSSGLAGSETQYF.

This clone was recorded once. The chain recombines TRBV28 with TRBJ2-2, with 10 bases lining up with TRBD1. V shed 5 bases, J shed 8 bases, and the junction held 14 bases outside the gene matches. CDR3 length equals 17 residues. Per germline, CDR1 MDHEN and CDR2 SYDVKM. As DNA, the CDR3 is TGTGCCAGCAGTCCGGGGATAGACAGGGGGCGCGCTGGGGAGCTGTTTTTT. As protein: CASSPGIDRGRAGELFF.

This clone was counted between two and nine times. V gene TRBV7-2 combines with J gene TRBJ1-5; 7 nucleotides line up with TRBD1. Unmatched junction bases numbered 9, after V lost 5 bases and J lost 5 bases. Germline CDR1 reads SGHTA; CDR2 reads FQGNSA. This CDR3 has 15 amino acids. This CDR3 is CASSPQQGTDQPQHF. CDR3 in DNA: TGTGCCAGCAGCCCCCAACAGGGGACGGATCAGCCCCAGCATTTT.

The chain recombines TRBV29-1 with TRBJ2-2; 7 nucleotides align to TRBD2. The CDR3 covers 13 residues. Trimming cost V 8 bases and J 7 bases; bases outside gene matches: 10. CDR1 and CDR2 from the germline V gene are SQVTM and ANQGSEA. The CDR3 coding sequence is TGCAGCCCCCCTGTCCGGGGGGACGGGGAGCTGTTTTTT. The encoded protein is CSPPVRGDGELFF.

The chain has TRBV11-2 and TRBJ2-3, with D perhaps matching TRBD1 (8 bases). The CDR3 has 17 amino acids. Trimming removed 1 base from V and 0 bases from J, with 14 bases in between. Germline loops: CDR1 SGHAT, CDR2 FQNNGV. CDR3 DNA sequence: TGTGCCAGCAGCTTAGCTACAGGGGGGGCTAGCACAGATACGCAGTATTTT. Translated: CASSLATGGASTDTQYF.

The gene calls are TRBV6-5 and TRBJ2-1; TRBD2 matches at 7 bases. CDR1 and CDR2 from the germline V gene are MNHEY and SVGAGI. The CDR3 is made up of 15 amino acids. The J segment lost 7 bases and the V segment lost 4 bases, leaving 10 bases of the junction unmatched. The CDR3 DNA reads TGTGCCAGCAGTTTCACTAGCGCCCGAGGGAATGAGCAGTTCTTC. It codes for CASSFTSARGNEQFF.

V is TRBV6-1 and J is TRBJ1-5, with a possible D match to TRBD1 (5 bases). V was trimmed by 11 bases and J by 4 bases, leaving 21 bases between them. Germline CDR1 and CDR2: MNHNS and SASEGT. The CDR3 sequence is 15 residues long. The DNA of the CDR3 is TGTGCCGGACGGGGAGCCGGGGGGATGAATCAGCCCCAGCATTTT. Amino acids: CAGRGAGGMNQPQHF.

The chain carries TRBV7-9 and TRBJ2-3, with 8 positions matching TRBD2. V was pared by 5 bases and J by 7 bases, with 8 bases of the junction left unmatched. Germline assignment: CDR1 SEHNR and CDR2 FQNEAQ (reference sequence). The CDR3 length is 14 residues. The CDR3 sequence: CASSAGLAGHTQYF. CDR3 DNA sequence: TGTGCCAGCAGCGCGGGGCTAGCGGGCCATACGCAGTATTTT.

The chain combines TRBV9 with TRBJ2-3; 10 nucleotides agree with TRBD2. The V gene's germline CDR1 is SGDLS and CDR2 YYNGEE. The CDR3 contains 16 residues. V shed 1 base, J shed 11 bases, and the junction held 13 bases outside the gene matches. CDR3 amino acids: CASSVRNSGGMVRQYF. For the CDR3, the DNA is TGTGCCAGCAGCGTACGGAATAGCGGGGGGATGGTGAGGCAGTATTTT. Full variable domain (outside the CDR3, taken from reference TRBV9 and TRBJ2-3): DSGVTQTPKHLITATGQRVTLRCSPRSGDLSVYWYQQSLDQGLQFLIQYYNGEERAKGNILERFSAQQFPDLHSELNLSSLELGDSALYFCASSVRNSGGMVRQYFGPGTRLTVL.

This chain uses TRBV29-1 with TRBJ1-1; 8 bases fit TRBD1. There are 17 residues in the CDR3. The V gene's germline CDR1 is SQVTM and CDR2 ANQGSEA. V lost 7 bases, J lost 1 base, and 17 bases stayed unmatched. The CDR3 DNA reads as TGCAGCGCCATCCCGCAGGGGGCGGTTTTTGGGAACACTGAAGCTTTCTTT. Amino acids: CSAIPQGAVFGNTEAFF.

This clone has only a few counts. V usage is TRBV7-9 and J usage is TRBJ2-7; 7 bases line up with TRBD1. CDR3 size: 15 residues. With 5 bases clipped from V and 5 bases from J, the junction kept 12 bases outside the gene matches. Germline values: CDR1 SEHNR, CDR2 FQNEAQ (reference sequence). The CDR3 loop is CASSGWTGSGDEQYF. DNA for the CDR3: TGTGCCAGCAGCGGGTGGACAGGATCAGGGGACGAGCAGTACTTC.

This clone was seen a single time. The genes are TRBV19 and TRBJ2-7, with D maybe TRBD2 (5 bases). Germline V gene sequence: CDR1 LNHDA, CDR2 SQIVND (reference sequence). The CDR3 extends over 12 amino acids. Trimming stripped 7 bases from V and 8 bases from J, with 15 bases between. The CDR3 protein is CASNRRPQKQYF. CDR3 DNA: TGTGCCAGTAATAGGAGGCCACAGAAGCAGTACTTC.

The rearrangement uses TRBV19 and TRBJ2-7; TRBD2 aligns across 7 bases. Germline loops: CDR1 LNHDA, CDR2 SQIVND (reference sequence). This CDR3 has 15 residues. V shed 6 bases, J shed 3 bases, and the junction held 11 bases outside the gene matches. As DNA, the CDR3 is TGTGCCAGTAGCTCCGGGACTGGGACTATCTACGAGCAGTACTTC. Amino acids: CASSSGTGTIYEQYF.

CDR3 residues: CASTGSNYGYTF. Here the CDR3 DNA reads TGTGCCAGCACAGGGTCTAACTATGGCTACACCTTC. The V gene is TRBV7-9, the J gene TRBJ1-2; D perhaps matches TRBD1 (5 bases). This CDR3 spans 12 amino acids. V gave up 7 bases and J gave up 0 bases, with 6 bases separating them. Germline CDR1 is SEHNR and CDR2 is FQNEAQ (reference sequence).

The chain joins TRBV14 to TRBJ2-7; 7 bases are shared with TRBD2. Germline CDR1 reads SGHDN; CDR2 reads FVKESK. There are 16 residues in the CDR3. V was pared by 3 bases and J by 5 bases, with 13 bases of the junction left unmatched. CDR3 bases: TGTGCCAGCAGCCATGGGTTTGGGACTAAACTCCACGAGCAGTACTTC. This gives the protein CASSHGFGTKLHEQYF.

The J gene is TRBJ2-3, the V gene TRBV28; 7 nucleotides line up with TRBD2. CDR1 MDHEN and CDR2 SYDVKM come from the germline V gene. The CDR3 length is 17 residues. Trimming at V came to 6 bases and at J to 1 base, leaving 13 bases not matched to a gene. The CDR3 is CASRPPLGAGGTDTQYF. In DNA form, the CDR3 reads TGTGCCAGCAGACCCCCCCTCGGGGCGGGGGGCACAGATACGCAGTATTTT.

The chain couples TRBV7-2 to TRBJ2-7; weak D call: TRBD2 (7 bases). CDR3 length: 15 amino acids. Per germline, CDR1 SGHTA and CDR2 FQGNSA. Trimming removed 6 bases at V and 3 bases at J, with 18 bases between. CDR3 DNA sequence: TGTGCCAGCAGTTCCCCGGGGGCGGGAGTCTACGAGCAGTACTTC. The encoded protein is CASSSPGAGVYEQYF.

The J gene is TRBJ2-1, the V gene TRBV5-1, with D possibly matching TRBD1 (6 bases). The CDR3 contains 14 residues. The V and J ends lost 1 base and 6 bases respectively, with 11 bases between them. Germline CDR1 SGHRS, CDR2 YFSETQ. CDR3 in DNA: TGCGCCAGCAGCTTGACAGGGCCCGCCAATGAGCAGTTCTTC. Protein: CASSLTGPANEQFF.

V gene TRBV11-2 combines with J gene TRBJ2-3, with D perhaps TRBD2 (8 bases). Germline V CDR1 and CDR2: SGHAT, FQNNGV. V gave up 2 bases and J gave up 1 base, with 16 bases separating them. The CDR3 is 17 residues long. CDR3 loop: CASSLWGSGTGTDTQYF. CDR3 sequence (DNA): TGTGCCAGCAGCTTATGGGGTAGCGGGACAGGCACAGATACGCAGTATTTT.

This chain joins TRBV5-4 and TRBJ1-2, with no clear D. Between the trimmed V and J ends, which lost 1 base and 3 bases, there was a span of 10 bases. Germline CDR1 and CDR2: SGHNT and YYREEE (reference sequence). The CDR3 extends over 14 amino acids. The CDR3 DNA reads TGTGCCAGCAGCTTGTTTGGGAGCCACTATGGCTACACCTTC. The encoded protein is CASSLFGSHYGYTF.

V gene TRBV14 combines with J gene TRBJ1-6; D gene uncertain. Germline lookup yields CDR1 SGHDN and CDR2 FVKESK. The CDR3 has 12 amino acids. V gave up 1 base and J gave up 10 bases, with 5 bases separating them. The CDR3 DNA is TGTGCCAGCAGCCAAGTATCCTCACCCCTCCACTTT. This translates into CASSQVSSPLHF.

The gene calls are TRBV19 and TRBJ2-5, with 14 positions matching TRBD2. The germline V gene has CDR1 LNHDA and CDR2 SQIVND (reference sequence). CDR3 length: 16 amino acids. V lost 6 bases and J lost 2; bases outside the gene matches: 5. CDR3 coding DNA: TGTGCCAGTAGGCGACTAGCGGGGGGGTCTCAAGAGACCCAGTACTTC. Translating it yields CASRRLAGGSQETQYF.